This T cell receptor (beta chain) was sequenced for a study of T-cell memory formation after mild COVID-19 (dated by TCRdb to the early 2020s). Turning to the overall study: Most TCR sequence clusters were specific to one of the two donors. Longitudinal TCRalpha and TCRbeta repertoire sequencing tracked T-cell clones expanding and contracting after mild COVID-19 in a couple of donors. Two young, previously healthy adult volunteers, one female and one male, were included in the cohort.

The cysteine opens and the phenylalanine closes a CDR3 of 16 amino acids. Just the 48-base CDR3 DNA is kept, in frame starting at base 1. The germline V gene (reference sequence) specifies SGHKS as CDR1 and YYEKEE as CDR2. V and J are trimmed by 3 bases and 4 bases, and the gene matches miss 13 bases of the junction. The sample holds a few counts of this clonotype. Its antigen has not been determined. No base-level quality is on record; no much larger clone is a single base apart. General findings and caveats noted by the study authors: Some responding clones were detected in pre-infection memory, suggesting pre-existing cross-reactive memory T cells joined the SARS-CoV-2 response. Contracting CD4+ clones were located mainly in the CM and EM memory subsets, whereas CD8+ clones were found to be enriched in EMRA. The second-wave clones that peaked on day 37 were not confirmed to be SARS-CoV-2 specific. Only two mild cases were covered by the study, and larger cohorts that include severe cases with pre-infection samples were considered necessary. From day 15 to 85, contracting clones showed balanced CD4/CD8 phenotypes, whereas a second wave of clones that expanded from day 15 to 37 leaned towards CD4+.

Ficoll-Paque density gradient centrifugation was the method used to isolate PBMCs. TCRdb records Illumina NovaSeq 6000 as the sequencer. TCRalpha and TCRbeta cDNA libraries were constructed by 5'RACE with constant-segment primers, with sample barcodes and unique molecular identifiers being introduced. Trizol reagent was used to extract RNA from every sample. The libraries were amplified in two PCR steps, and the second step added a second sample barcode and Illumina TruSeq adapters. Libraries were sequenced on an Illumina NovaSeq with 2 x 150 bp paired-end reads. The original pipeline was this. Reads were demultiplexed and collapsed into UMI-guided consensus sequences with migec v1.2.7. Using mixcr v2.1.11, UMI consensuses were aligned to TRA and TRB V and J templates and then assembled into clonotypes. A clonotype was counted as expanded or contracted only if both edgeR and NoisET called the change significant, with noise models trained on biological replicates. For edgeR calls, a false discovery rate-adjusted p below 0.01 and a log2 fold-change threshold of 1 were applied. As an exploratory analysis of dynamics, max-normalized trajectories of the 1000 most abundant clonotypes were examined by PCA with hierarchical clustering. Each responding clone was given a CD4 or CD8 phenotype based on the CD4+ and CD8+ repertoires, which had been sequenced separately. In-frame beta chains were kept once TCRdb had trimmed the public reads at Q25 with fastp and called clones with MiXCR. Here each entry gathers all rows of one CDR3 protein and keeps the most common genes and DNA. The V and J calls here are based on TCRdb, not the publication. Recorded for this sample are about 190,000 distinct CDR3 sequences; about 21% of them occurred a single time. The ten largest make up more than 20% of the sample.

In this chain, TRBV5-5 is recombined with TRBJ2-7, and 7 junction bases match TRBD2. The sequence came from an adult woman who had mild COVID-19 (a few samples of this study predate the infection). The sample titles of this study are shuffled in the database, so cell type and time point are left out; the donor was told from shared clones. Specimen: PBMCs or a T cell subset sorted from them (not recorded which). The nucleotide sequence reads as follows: TGTGCCAGCAGCTCATTGCTAGCGGAAGACCAGTACGAGCAGTACTTC. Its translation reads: CASSSLLAEDQYEQYF.